The 5 T cell receptor beta chains in this list originate from one sample, sequenced in a study of blood T cell repertoires in COVID-19. This table comes from immunoSEQ multiplex PCR, and its TCRdb copy is limited to in-frame clones, with some not included. The data hold about 230,000 clones, with over 75% observed a single time. The sequencing input was peripheral blood. These receptors came from a woman of 80 years or more with acute or convalescent COVID-19.

This chain's CDR3 is CASSPRLAESYEQYF. CDR3 sequence (DNA): TGTGCCAGCAGTCCAAGACTAGCGGAGAGCTACGAGCAGTACTTC. J is TRBJ2-7 and V is TRBV25-1, with 9 bases lining up with TRBD2. The trim removed 5 bases at V and 3 bases at J, leaving 8 bases unmatched. The germline V gene encodes CDR1 MGHDK and CDR2 SYGVNS. The CDR3 covers 15 residues.

This sequence joins TRBV28 and TRBJ1-2, with no clear D. Between the trimmed V and J ends, which lost 4 bases and 4 bases, there was a span of 13 bases. The length of the CDR3 is 14 residues. Per the germline V gene, CDR1 is MDHEN and CDR2 is SYDVKM. The CDR3 is CASSWLGGPYGYTF. The CDR3 region has the DNA TGTGCCAGCAGTTGGCTGGGAGGGCCCTATGGCTACACCTTC.

The chain uses TRBV12-3 or TRBV12-4 and TRBJ2-7; no firm D call. V lost 7 bases and J lost 0, with 10 bases in between. The CDR3 runs to 13 residues. The CDR3 region has the DNA TGTGCCAGCACCCCCCCAAACTCCTACGAGCAGTACTTC. Amino acid sequence: CASTPPNSYEQYF.

Written as DNA, the CDR3 is TGCGTGACAGGGGGGGCGCAAGGCTACACCTTC. It codes for CVTGGAQGYTF. The chain employs TRBV5-1 and TRBJ1-2, with 9 bases fitting TRBD1. Germline lookup yields CDR1 SGHRS and CDR2 YFSETQ. The CDR3 is 11 residues long.

The V call is TRBV3-1 (or the pseudogene TRBV3-2), the J call TRBJ1-3, with D unclear. The ends were cut back, 4 bases at V and 8 bases at J, with 18 bases in the middle. The CDR3 covers 15 residues. Germline V lookup: CDR1 LGHDT, CDR2 YNNKEL (reference sequence). CDR3: CASSRPPGFRDTIYF. In nucleotides, the CDR3 is TGTGCCAGCAGCCGACCCCCGGGATTTAGGGACACCATATATTTT.